The clone carrying this T cell receptor beta chain appeared many times. Its antigen remains unknown. This record comes from a study of CD8 T cells in ankylosing spondylitis. Findings and limits, study-wide: Matched ankylosing spondylitis synovial fluid reportedly contained a significantly enriched population of disease-linked clones. What seemed typical of ankylosing spondylitis blood was a TCR beta motif built from about eight highly homologous variants. Disease-associated clonotypes exhibited CD8+ identity and were relatively infrequent in peripheral blood.

Trimming took 3 bases from V and 3 from J, leaving 12 bases between them. CDR1 and CDR2 (germline): DFQATT, SNEGSKA (reference sequence). This CDR3 is built from 13 residues. TCRdb reprocessed the 5' RACE reads with MiXCR, giving one entry per CDR3 protein. Seen here are about 250,000 distinct CDR3 sequences, less than 9.5% observed once, and the top ten hold 4.5% to 5%. The receptor's source is a female donor with ankylosing spondylitis or in good health (not recorded which). The chain is built from TRBV20-1 and TRBJ2-7; D remains unclear. Material for sequencing was blood, either unsorted or a sorted T cell fraction (not recorded which). This CDR3 is CSARYLGHYEQYF. DNA for the CDR3: TGCAGTGCTAGGTACCTTGGGCACTACGAGCAGTACTTC.